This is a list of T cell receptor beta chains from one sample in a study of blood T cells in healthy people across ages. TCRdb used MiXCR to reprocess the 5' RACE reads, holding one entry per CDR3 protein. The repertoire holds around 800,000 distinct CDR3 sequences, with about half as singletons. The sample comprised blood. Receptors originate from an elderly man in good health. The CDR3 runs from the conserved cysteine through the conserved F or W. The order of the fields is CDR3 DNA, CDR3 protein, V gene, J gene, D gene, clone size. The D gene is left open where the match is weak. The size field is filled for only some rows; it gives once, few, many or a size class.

CDR3nt: TGCAGTGCTCCGGGACAGGGAAGAGCTGAAGCTTTCTTT; CDR3aa: CSAPGQGRAEAFF; v_gene: TRBV20-1; j_gene: TRBJ1-1; d_gene: TRBD1; abundance: .
CDR3nt: TGCAGTGCTAGCGGGACCGAGTGGGACGAGCAGTACTTC; CDR3aa: CSASGTEWDEQYF; v_gene: TRBV20-1; j_gene: TRBJ2-7; d_gene: .; abundance: .
CDR3nt: TGTGCCAGCTCCCTACTTGGGTGGGAGGAGTGGGAGACCCAGTACTTC; CDR3aa: CASSLLGWEEWETQYF; v_gene: TRBV28; j_gene: TRBJ2-5; d_gene: .; abundance: once
CDR3nt: TGTGCCAGCAGCTCAGGGGTCAATCAGCCCCAGCATTTT; CDR3aa: CASSSGVNQPQHF; v_gene: TRBV11-2; j_gene: TRBJ1-5; d_gene: .; abundance: .
CDR3nt: TGTGCCAGCACCCCCCTTGCTCGCGGGGGAGAGCAGTACTTC; CDR3aa: CASTPLARGGEQYF; v_gene: TRBV12-3/TRBV12-4; j_gene: TRBJ2-7; d_gene: TRBD2; abundance: .
CDR3nt: TGTGCCAGCAGCTCCTGGACAGGGAGGTCCTACGAGCAGTACTTC; CDR3aa: CASSSWTGRSYEQYF; v_gene: TRBV7-2; j_gene: TRBJ2-7; d_gene: TRBD1; abundance: few
CDR3nt: TGCGCCAGCAGCTTGGAGGGGCTAGTTGGCGGCACAGATACGCAGTATTTT; CDR3aa: CASSLEGLVGGTDTQYF; v_gene: TRBV5-1; j_gene: TRBJ2-3; d_gene: .; abundance: .
CDR3nt: TGTGCCAGCAGTTTCGGGACTAGCAGCTACGAGCAGTACTTC; CDR3aa: CASSFGTSSYEQYF; v_gene: TRBV7-9; j_gene: TRBJ2-7; d_gene: TRBD2; abundance: many
CDR3nt: TGCGCCAGCAGCTTTGGGACAGGGGGCGCGAGGAATGGCTACACCTTC; CDR3aa: CASSFGTGGARNGYTF; v_gene: TRBV5-1; j_gene: TRBJ1-2; d_gene: TRBD1; abundance: .
CDR3nt: TGCGCCAGCAGCACAACAGGGGTATTCCAAGATACGCAGTATTTT; CDR3aa: CASSTTGVFQDTQYF; v_gene: TRBV5-1; j_gene: TRBJ2-3; d_gene: TRBD1; abundance: .
CDR3nt: TGCAGTGCTCCCAGAACCTCTGGGGCCAACGTCCTGACTTTC; CDR3aa: CSAPRTSGANVLTF; v_gene: TRBV20-1; j_gene: TRBJ2-6; d_gene: .; abundance: .
CDR3nt: TGTGCCAGCACCGACAAGCTGGAGACCCAGTACTTC; CDR3aa: CASTDKLETQYF; v_gene: TRBV11-3; j_gene: TRBJ2-5; d_gene: .; abundance: .
CDR3nt: TGTGCCAGCAGTGATCCTCTGGCTAGCACAGATACGCAGTATTTT; CDR3aa: CASSDPLASTDTQYF; v_gene: TRBV25-1; j_gene: TRBJ2-3; d_gene: .; abundance: .
CDR3nt: TGTGCCAGCAGCTTAAGAGCGGGTAGCTCTGGGGCCAACGTCCTGACTTTT; CDR3aa: CASSLRAGSSGANVLTF; v_gene: TRBV7-2; j_gene: TRBJ2-6; d_gene: .; abundance: .
CDR3nt: TGCAGCGCGGCCGAGGGGATGCAAGAGACCCAGTACTTC; CDR3aa: CSAAEGMQETQYF; v_gene: TRBV29-1; j_gene: TRBJ2-5; d_gene: .; abundance: .
CDR3nt: TGCGCCAGCAGCTTGGCAGGGTCCGATAGCTACACCTTC; CDR3aa: CASSLAGSDSYTF; v_gene: TRBV5-1; j_gene: TRBJ1-2; d_gene: .; abundance: .
CDR3nt: TGTGCCAGCAGCACGGACAGGGTCGGCAATCAGCCCCAGCATTTT; CDR3aa: CASSTDRVGNQPQHF; v_gene: TRBV28; j_gene: TRBJ1-5; d_gene: TRBD1; abundance: many
CDR3nt: TGCGCCAGCAGCTTGGATGGGACAGGTCTAGCCAAAAACATTCAGTACTTC; CDR3aa: CASSLDGTGLAKNIQYF; v_gene: TRBV5-1; j_gene: TRBJ2-4; d_gene: TRBD1; abundance: .